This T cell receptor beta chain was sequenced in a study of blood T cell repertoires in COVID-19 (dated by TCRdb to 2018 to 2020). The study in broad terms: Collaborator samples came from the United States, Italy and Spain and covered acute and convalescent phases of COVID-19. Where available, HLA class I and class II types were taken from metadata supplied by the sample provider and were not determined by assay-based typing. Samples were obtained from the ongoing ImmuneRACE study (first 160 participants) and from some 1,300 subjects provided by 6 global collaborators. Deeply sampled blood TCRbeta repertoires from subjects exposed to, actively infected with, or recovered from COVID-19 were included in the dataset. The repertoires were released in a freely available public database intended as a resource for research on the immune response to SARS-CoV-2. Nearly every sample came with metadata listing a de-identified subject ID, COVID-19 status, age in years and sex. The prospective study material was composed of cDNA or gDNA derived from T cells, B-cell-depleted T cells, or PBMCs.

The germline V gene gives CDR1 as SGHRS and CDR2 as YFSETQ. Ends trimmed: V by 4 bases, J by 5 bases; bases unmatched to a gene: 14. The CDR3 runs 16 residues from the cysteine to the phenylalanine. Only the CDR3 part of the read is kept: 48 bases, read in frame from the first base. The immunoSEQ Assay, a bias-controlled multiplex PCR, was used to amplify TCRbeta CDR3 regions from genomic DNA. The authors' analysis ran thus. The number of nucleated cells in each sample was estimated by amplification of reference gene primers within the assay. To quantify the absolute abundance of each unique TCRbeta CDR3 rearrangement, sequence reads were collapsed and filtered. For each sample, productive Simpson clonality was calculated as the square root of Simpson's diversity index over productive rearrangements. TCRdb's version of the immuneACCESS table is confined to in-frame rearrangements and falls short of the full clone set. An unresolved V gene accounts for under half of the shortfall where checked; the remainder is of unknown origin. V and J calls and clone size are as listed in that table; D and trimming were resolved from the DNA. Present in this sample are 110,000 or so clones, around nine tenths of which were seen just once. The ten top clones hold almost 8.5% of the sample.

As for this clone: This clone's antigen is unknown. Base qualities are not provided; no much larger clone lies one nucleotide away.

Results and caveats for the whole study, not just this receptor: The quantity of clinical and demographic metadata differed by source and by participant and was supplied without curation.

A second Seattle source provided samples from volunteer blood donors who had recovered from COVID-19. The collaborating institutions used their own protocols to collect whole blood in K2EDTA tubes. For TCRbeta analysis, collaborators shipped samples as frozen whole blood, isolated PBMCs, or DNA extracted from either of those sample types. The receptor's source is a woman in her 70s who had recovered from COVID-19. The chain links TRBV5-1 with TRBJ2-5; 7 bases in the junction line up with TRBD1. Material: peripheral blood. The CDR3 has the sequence CASSRYNRGRGETQYF. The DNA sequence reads TGCGCCAGCAGCCGATACAACAGGGGTCGAGGTGAGACCCAGTACTTC.